The clone carrying this T cell receptor beta chain has a single count. Germline lookup yields CDR1 MNHEY and CDR2 SVGAGI. With 6 bases removed from V and 4 bases from J, the gap between germline ends came to 12 bases. CDR3 size: 13 residues. The entry originates in a study of blood T cell repertoires in COVID-19. Study overall: Samples came from the United States, Italy and Spain, spanning acute and convalescent COVID-19. Sources were T cells, B-cell-depleted T cells, or PBMCs; the material itself was cDNA or gDNA.

Per the original methods: Researchers report that nucleated cell counts were estimated from reference gene primer amplification. Clones were sequenced by immunoSEQ multiplex PCR, and TCRdb holds only the in-frame ones, with some missing. V and J calls and clone size follow that table, whereas D and trimming were derived from the DNA. Among about 260,000 clones, about 89% were seen once, and the ten largest hold about 10%. The V gene is TRBV6-5, the J gene TRBJ1-2, with D possibly being TRBD1 (6 bases). Sequencing was carried out using peripheral blood. This receptor was identified in a man aged 35-49 years who had recovered from COVID-19. The CDR3 region is CASSRGQIYGYTF. In nucleotides, the CDR3 is TGTGCCAGCAGCCGAGGACAGATCTATGGCTACACCTTC.